This T cell receptor beta chain was recorded in a study of regulatory T cells in long-lasting Graves disease. Study-level points and caveats: Persistent disease preferred TRBV28, TRBJ1-2 and TRBJ2-5; new disease, TRBV20-1 and TRBJ2-1.

Noted time point: newly diagnosed GD, antithyroid drugs for less than 3 months. The TCR library was made from RNA that had been extracted from PBMCs in TRIzol. An endocrinology department located in Xi'an, China, was where the patients came from. Arm-PCR of CDR3 regions and iRepertoire HTBI primers were used to build TCR beta libraries. In TCRdb, the multiplex PCR reads were re-called with MiXCR into one record per CDR3 protein. The data contain about 470,000 distinct CDR3 sequences, under 15% of them singletons. The trim removed 6 bases at V and 1 base at J, leaving 6 bases unmatched. The CDR3 extends over 17 amino acids. Germline loops: CDR1 MDHEN, CDR2 SYDVKM. This clonotype was recorded a few times. The target antigen is unknown. These same records also appear under a second study, on T cells in Graves' hyperthyroidism and ophthalmopathy. This second report adds: The TCR CDR3 was amplified in a first-round RT-PCR using the HTBI primer set. Most thyroid clonotypes expanded above 0.001 were also detected in blood.

The receptor's source is a woman aged 30 to 39 with Graves disease. The V gene is TRBV28, the J gene TRBJ2-6; 10 bases line up with TRBD2. Here the sequenced sample was peripheral blood mononuclear cells (PBMCs), taken at new diagnosis, from a patient treated with antithyroid drugs. The CDR3 coding sequence is TGTGCCAGCAGACTAGCGGGATTCCCTTCTGGGGCCAACGTCCTGACTTTC. Protein: CASRLAGFPSGANVLTF.